The following is a T cell receptor beta chain sequence with its context. The antigen is unknown. Clones were sequenced by immunoSEQ multiplex PCR, and TCRdb holds only the in-frame ones, with some missing. The profile covers 2 million to 2.5 million clones, with about 92% appearing a single time and 0.3% to 0.4% taken by the ten largest. The data stem from a study of shared clonotypes between healthy human individuals. The CDR3 is 17 amino acids. The V gene end was trimmed by 8 bases and the J gene end by 4 bases; junction bases not matched to a gene: 16. In germline, CDR1 is MNHGY, CDR2 SAAAGT. Findings and limits, study-wide: Shared across four donors were approximately 5% of the naive CD4 clonotypes.

The specimen was naive CD4+ T cells from PBMCs. Subset specified: CD45RA+ positively selected. This TCR was recovered from a man in his late teens or twenties in good health. Some clones in this sample may be carry-over from other donors' samples. The chain carries TRBV6-8 and TRBJ2-1; 8 bases map to TRBD2. The CDR3 loop is CASEGSGRRTAYNEQFF. The CDR3 DNA reads as TGTGCCAGCGAAGGGAGCGGGAGAAGAACAGCATACAATGAGCAGTTCTTC.